This entry is about one T cell receptor beta chain. Following RNA extraction, reverse transcription yielded cDNA that acted as the sequencing template. Only in-frame clones appear in the TCRdb table, and some are missing; sequencing was by immunoSEQ multiplex PCR. The data contain fewer than 110,000 clones, 80% to 90% of them seen just once; the ten biggest clones take up around 10%. The V segment lost 4 bases and the J segment 12 bases; nucleotides outside the gene matches: 19. CDR1 and CDR2 (germline): SEHNR, FQNEAQ (reference sequence). The CDR3 is made up of 19 amino acids. This sample is part of a study of CD8+ T cells in alopecia areata. About the research overall: Twice daily, treated patients received 5 to 10 mg of oral tofacitinib. Percent of scalp involved defined treated patients' severity scores.

Regarding treatment: oral pan-JAK inhibitor, 5-10 mg twice daily. Researchers picked out CD4+ and CD8+ T cells from PBMCs by sorting. This rearrangement joins TRBV7-9 to TRBJ2-1; TRBD2 matches at 15 bases. The sample was CD8+ T cells sorted from blood, taken at roughly week 30, from a patient treated with tofacitinib. This receptor was taken from a human donor with alopecia areata. CDR3 DNA: TGTGCCAGCAGCTCGGGACTAGCGGGAGGTCCAGGCACACGAGGGCGGCAGTTCTTC. This encodes CASSSGLAGGPGTRGRQFF.